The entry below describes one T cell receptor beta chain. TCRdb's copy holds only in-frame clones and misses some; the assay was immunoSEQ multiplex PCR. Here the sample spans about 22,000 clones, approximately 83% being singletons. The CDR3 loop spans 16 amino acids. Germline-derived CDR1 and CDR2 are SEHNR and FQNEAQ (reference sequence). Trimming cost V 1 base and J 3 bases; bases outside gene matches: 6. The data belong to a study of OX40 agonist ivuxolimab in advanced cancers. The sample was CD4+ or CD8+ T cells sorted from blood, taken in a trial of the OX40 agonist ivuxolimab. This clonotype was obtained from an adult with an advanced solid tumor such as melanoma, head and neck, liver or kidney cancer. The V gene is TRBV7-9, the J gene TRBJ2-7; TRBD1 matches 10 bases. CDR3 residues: CASSLGGTGDLYEQYF. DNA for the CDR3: TGTGCCAGCAGCTTAGGGGGGACAGGGGATCTCTACGAGCAGTACTTC.